This T cell receptor beta chain came from a study of vaccination and CD4 T cells after COVID-19. Study-wide context: Each control was exposed to a CEFX pool, an HIV-1 Nef pool, or no peptide at all. Whole-study results and caveats: No early post-infection timepoints were studied, and convalescent patients studied were relatively few.

The Oncomine TCR Beta short-read assay was applied to DNA of cultured CD4+ T cells. One entry per CDR3 protein results from TCRdb running MiXCR on the PCR reads. The sample includes 9,000 to 15,000 distinct CDR3 sequences, 70% to 80% of them seen just once. From germline, CDR1 is LNHNV and CDR2 YYDKDF (reference sequence). The CDR3 is 15 residues long. V lost 2 bases and J 13 bases, leaving 20 bases between the germline ends. Documented treatment: approximately nine-day PBMC culture with coronavirus spike peptide pools or control peptides (ViraFEST assay). Over 1.5 million PBMCs went into each well for culture with approximately 10 IU/ml IL-2 and around 10 ug/ml peptide pools. Comments on this clonotype: What it recognizes is unknown.

The genes are TRBV15 and TRBJ2-2; D is possibly TRBD2 (5 bases). The TCR was taken from a human donor who had recovered from COVID-19. Specimen: CD4+ T cells from blood, cultured in vitro. The DNA for the CDR3 is TGTGCCACCAGCAGACGCGCGGGTGGGATCCCGCCGCTGTTTTTT. Amino acids: CATSRRAGGIPPLFF.